This T cell receptor beta chain originates from a study of T cell responses to AZD1222 COVID-19 vaccine. Study results and caveats: Mapped onto spike, vaccine-associated CD4 TCRs spanned it and were dominant at 160-218 and 743-854. Donors were chiefly white British, with a greater number of females, and clonal diversity was perhaps underestimated. Spike-specific TCR depth and breadth grew after two AZD1222 doses.

CDR1 is SNHLY and CDR2 is FYNNEI in the germline V gene. The length of the CDR3 is 15 residues. After removal of 4 bases from V and 7 bases from J, the junction contained 7 bases not matched to a gene. The assay was immunoSEQ multiplex PCR, and TCRdb's table has in-frame clones only and misses some. The sample lists fewer than 100,000 clones, around nine tenths seen once, with around 21% in the top ten. This clone was seen a handful of times. Its antigen is currently unknown. The sample here was peripheral blood, taken on day 0 of AZD1222 vaccination. The chain uses TRBV2 and TRBJ1-5; 10 bases map to TRBD1. This TCR was recovered from an adult in good health. As DNA, the CDR3 is TGTGCCAGCAGTGGACAGGGGGCAGTTCAGCAGCCCCAGCATTTT. This encodes CASSGQGAVQQPQHF.